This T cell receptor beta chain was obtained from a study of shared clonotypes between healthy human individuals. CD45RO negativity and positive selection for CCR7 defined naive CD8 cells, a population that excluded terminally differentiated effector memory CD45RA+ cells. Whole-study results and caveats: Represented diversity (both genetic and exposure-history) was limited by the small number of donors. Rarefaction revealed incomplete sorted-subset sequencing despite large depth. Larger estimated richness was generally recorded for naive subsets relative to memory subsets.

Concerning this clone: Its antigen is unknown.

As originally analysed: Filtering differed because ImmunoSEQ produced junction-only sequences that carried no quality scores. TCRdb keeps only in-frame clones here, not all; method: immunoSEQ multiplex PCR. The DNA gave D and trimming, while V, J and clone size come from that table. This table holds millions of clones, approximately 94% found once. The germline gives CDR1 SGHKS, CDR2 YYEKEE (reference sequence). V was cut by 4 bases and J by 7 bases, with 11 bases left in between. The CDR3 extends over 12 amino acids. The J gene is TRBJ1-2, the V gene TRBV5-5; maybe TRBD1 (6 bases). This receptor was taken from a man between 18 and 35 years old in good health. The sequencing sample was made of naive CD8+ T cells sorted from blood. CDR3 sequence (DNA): TGTGCCAGCAGCAGCGGACAGTCTGGCTACACCTTC. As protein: CASSSGQSGYTF. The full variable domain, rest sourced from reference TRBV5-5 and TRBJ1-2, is DAGVTQSPTHLIKTRGQQVTLRCSPISGHKSVSWYQQVLGQGPQFIFQYYEKEERGRGNFPDRFSARQFPNYSSELNVNALLLGDSALYLCASSSGQSGYTFGSGTRLTVV.